This T cell receptor (beta chain) was observed in a study of radiation and T cells in renal cell carcinoma. In germline, CDR1 is MNHEY, CDR2 SVGAGI. The CDR3 length is 14 residues. Trimming removed 0 bases at V and 6 bases at J, with 8 bases between. Treatment denoted: treatment-naive control, cytoreductive nephrectomy. Profiled with immunoSEQ multiplex PCR; TCRdb holds only in-frame clones, not every one. The sample holds about 18,000 clones, around three fifths seen once. This chain connects TRBV6-5 to TRBJ1-4, with D possibly being TRBD1 (6 bases). This TCR was sampled from a man aged 45-65 years with renal cell carcinoma. The sequences come from tumor tissue, collected from a patient whose treatment was nephrectomy without radiotherapy. CDR3 nucleotides: TGTGCCAGCAGTTACTCAGGGGGGGATGAAAAACTGTTTTTT. As protein: CASSYSGGDEKLFF.